Shown below are 8 T cell receptor beta chains from a single sample sequenced in a study of blood T cell repertoires in COVID-19. Method: immunoSEQ multiplex PCR; TCRdb's copy keeps in-frame clones and lacks some. The sample includes tens of thousands of clones, about 92% seen only once; the top ten take approximately 0.57%. The specimen sequenced was peripheral blood. The receptor source for this set is a man aged 45-65 years with COVID-19, enrolled during active disease.

The chain recombines TRBV3-1 (or the pseudogene TRBV3-2) with TRBJ2-5; D ambiguous. The germline CDR1 and CDR2 sequences are LGHDT and YNNKEL (reference sequence). The CDR3 has 14 amino acids. Trimming removed 0 bases at V and 0 bases at J, with 5 bases between. The DNA for the CDR3 is TGTGCCAGCAGCCAAGATGGCTACCAAGAGACCCAGTACTTC. Its protein product is CASSQDGYQETQYF.

The V call is TRBV3-1 (or the pseudogene TRBV3-2), the J call TRBJ2-4, with 8 bases lining up with TRBD2. This CDR3 spans 16 amino acids. Per germline, CDR1 LGHDT and CDR2 YNNKEL (reference sequence). V was clipped by 1 base and J by 0 bases; unmatched bases: 2. CDR3 DNA: TGTGCCAGCAGCCAAGCAGCGGGAGTAGCCAAAAACATTCAGTACTTC. Residues: CASSQAAGVAKNIQYF.

The V gene is TRBV5-8, the J gene TRBJ2-3, with 7 bases matching TRBD2. The CDR3 is 16 amino acids. Germline loops: CDR1 SGHTS, CDR2 YDEGEE. V was pared by 7 bases and J by 0 bases, with 11 bases of the junction left unmatched. CDR3 DNA sequence: TGTGCCAGCCTGAAACGGGGTAGCGGGAGCACAGATACGCAGTATTTT. Encoded protein: CASLKRGSGSTDTQYF. Using reference TRBV5-8 and TRBJ2-3 for the parts outside the CDR3, the full variable domain is EAGVTQSPTHLIKTRGQQATLRCSPISGHTSVYWYQQALGLGLQFLLWYDEGEERNRGNFPPRFSGRQFPNYSSELNVNALELEDSALYLCASLKRGSGSTDTQYFGPGTRLTVL.

This clone was picked up one time. The J gene is TRBJ2-1, the V gene TRBV5-4, with a weak D call TRBD2 (7 bases). Trimming took off 4 bases at V and 7 bases at J, with 21 bases between the two ends. This CDR3 contains 16 residues. The germline V gene encodes CDR1 SGHNT and CDR2 YYREEE (reference sequence). The CDR3 DNA reads as TGTGCCAGCAGCCTAGGGCCCGGACTAGGGGGGAATGAGCAGTTCTTC. Translating gives CASSLGPGLGGNEQFF.

This clone appeared a single time. The chain is built from TRBV3-1 (or the pseudogene TRBV3-2) and TRBJ2-3, with 12 positions matching TRBD1. Germline trimming cut 4 bases from V and 0 bases from J; bases unmatched to any gene: 11. Germline loops: CDR1 LGHDT, CDR2 YNNKEL (reference sequence). This CDR3 comprises 19 residues. CDR3 in DNA: TGTGCCAGCAGCCGGACCCGGGACAGGGGGCCCTATAGCACAGATACGCAGTATTTT. Encoded protein: CASSRTRDRGPYSTDTQYF.

This chain uses TRBV29-1 with TRBJ2-7, with 10 bases identical to TRBD2. This CDR3 spans 14 amino acids. Germline V gives CDR1 SQVTM, CDR2 ANQGSEA. Trimming removed 4 bases from V and 0 bases from J; junction bases left unmatched: 3. The CDR3, as DNA: TGCAGCGTTGCAGGACTAGCGGACTCCTACGAGCAGTACTTC. As protein: CSVAGLADSYEQYF.

The V gene is TRBV2, the J gene TRBJ1-4; D is perhaps TRBD1 (6 bases). Germline CDR1 SNHLY, CDR2 FYNNEI. There are 14 residues in the CDR3. V shed 4 bases and J shed 11 bases, with 17 bases lying between them. CDR3 bases: TGTGCCAGCAGTGGTGGCCTTGAAGACAGGAAACTGTTTTTT. Translation: CASSGGLEDRKLFF. Combining the CDR3 with reference TRBV2 and TRBJ1-4 gives the whole variable domain EPEVTQTPSHQVTQMGQEVILRCVPISNHLYFYWYRQILGQKVEFLVSFYNNEISEKSEIFDDQFSVERPDGSNFTLKIRSTKLEDSAMYFCASSGGLEDRKLFFGSGTQLSVL.

CDR3 loop: CASSKRQGGEDTGELFF. In DNA, the CDR3 is TGTGCCAGCTCTAAGAGACAGGGTGGTGAGGACACCGGGGAGCTGTTTTTT. The chain is built from TRBV18 and TRBJ2-2, with 7 bases lining up with TRBD1. The V segment lost 6 bases and the J segment 3 bases; nucleotides outside the gene matches: 13. Germline V gene lookup returns CDR1 KGHSH and CDR2 LQKENI. CDR3 size: 17 residues.